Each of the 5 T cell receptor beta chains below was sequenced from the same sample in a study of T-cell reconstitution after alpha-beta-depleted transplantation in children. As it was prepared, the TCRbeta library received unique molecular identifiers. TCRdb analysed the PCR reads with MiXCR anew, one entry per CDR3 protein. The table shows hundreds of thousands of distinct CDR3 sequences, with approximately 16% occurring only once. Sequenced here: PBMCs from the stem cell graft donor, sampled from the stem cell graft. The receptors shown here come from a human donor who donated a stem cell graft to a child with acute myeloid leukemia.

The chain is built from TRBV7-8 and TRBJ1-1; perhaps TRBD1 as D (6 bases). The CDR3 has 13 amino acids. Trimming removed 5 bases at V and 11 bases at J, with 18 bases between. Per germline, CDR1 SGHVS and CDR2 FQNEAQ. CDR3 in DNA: TGTGCCAGCAGCCGAGACCCAGGGGTGCAGGCTTTCTTT. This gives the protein CASSRDPGVQAFF. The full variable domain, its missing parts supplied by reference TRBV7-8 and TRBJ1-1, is GAGVSQSPRYKVAKRGQDVALRCDPISGHVSLFWYQQALGQGPEFLTYFQNEAQLDKSGLPSDRFFAERPEGSVSTLKIQRTQQEDSAVYLCASSRDPGVQAFFGQGTRLTVV.

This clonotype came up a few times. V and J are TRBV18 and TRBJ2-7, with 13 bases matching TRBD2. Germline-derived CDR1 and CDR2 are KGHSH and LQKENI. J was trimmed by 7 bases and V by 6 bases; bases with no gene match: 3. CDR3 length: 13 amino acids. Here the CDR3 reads CASSGLAGEEQYF. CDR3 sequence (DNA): TGTGCCAGCTCTGGACTAGCGGGAGAAGAGCAGTACTTC.

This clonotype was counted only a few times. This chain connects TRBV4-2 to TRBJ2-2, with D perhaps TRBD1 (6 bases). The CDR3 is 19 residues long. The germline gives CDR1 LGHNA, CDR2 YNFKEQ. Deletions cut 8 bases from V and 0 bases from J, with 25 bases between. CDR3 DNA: TGTGCCAGCTGTCCCTCAGGGGCTGGACAAAACGCGAACACCGGGGAGCTGTTTTTT. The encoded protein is CASCPSGAGQNANTGELFF.

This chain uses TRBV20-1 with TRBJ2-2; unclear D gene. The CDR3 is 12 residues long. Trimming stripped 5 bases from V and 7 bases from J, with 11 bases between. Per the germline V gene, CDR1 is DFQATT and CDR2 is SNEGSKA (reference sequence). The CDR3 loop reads CSAPRSIGELFF. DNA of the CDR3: TGCAGTGCTCCAAGGTCGATCGGGGAGCTGTTTTTT.

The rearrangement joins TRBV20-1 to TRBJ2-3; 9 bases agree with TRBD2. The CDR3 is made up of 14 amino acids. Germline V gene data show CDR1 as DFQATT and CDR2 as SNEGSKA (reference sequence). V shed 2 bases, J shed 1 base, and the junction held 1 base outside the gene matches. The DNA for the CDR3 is TGCAGTGCTAGAAAGCGGGGGGGCACAGATACGCAGTATTTT. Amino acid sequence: CSARKRGGTDTQYF.